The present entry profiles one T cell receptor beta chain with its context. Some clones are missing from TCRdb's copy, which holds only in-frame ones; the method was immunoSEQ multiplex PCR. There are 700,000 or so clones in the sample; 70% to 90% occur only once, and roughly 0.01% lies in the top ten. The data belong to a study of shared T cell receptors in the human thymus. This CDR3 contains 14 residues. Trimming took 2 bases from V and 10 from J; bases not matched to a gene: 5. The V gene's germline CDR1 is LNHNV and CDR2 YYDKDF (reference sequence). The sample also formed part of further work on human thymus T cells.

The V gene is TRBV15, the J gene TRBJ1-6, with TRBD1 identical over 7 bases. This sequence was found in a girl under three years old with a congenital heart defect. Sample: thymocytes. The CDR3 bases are TGTGCCACCAGCAGAAAAGGGGGCGGGTCACCCCTCCACTTT. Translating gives CATSRKGGGSPLHF.